Listed here are 8 T cell receptor beta chains from one sample, sequenced in a study of Graves' ophthalmopathy and Graves' hyperthyroidism. Scientists amplified the TCR beta CDR3 regions from RNA transcripts. HTBI primers primed a first-round RT-PCR, and a second-round multiplex PCR followed. Via MiXCR, TCRdb re-called the multiplex PCR reads, giving one row per CDR3 protein. The table lists about 660,000 distinct CDR3 sequences, approximately 39% of them singletons. The sample was peripheral blood. Receptors originate from an adult man with Graves' ophthalmopathy.

Notes on this clonotype: A much larger clone lies one base from this, so it may be a read error. The V call is TRBV13, the J call TRBJ2-7; D could derive from TRBD1 or TRBD2 (5 bases each). The J call could be wrong; TRBJ2-5 is a better fit for the DNA end. Germline V gives CDR1 PRHDT, CDR2 FYEKMQ (reference sequence). The CDR3 is 14 amino acids. CDR3 coding DNA: TGTGCCAGCAGACGGGCAGGGACCCAAGAGACCCAGTACTTC. Translating it yields CASRRAGTQETQYF.

There are many counts of this clonotype. The chain recombines TRBV29-1 with TRBJ1-1; a possible D gene is TRBD1 (5 bases). V dropped 3 bases and J dropped 5 bases, with 7 bases sitting between them. Germline assignment: CDR1 SQVTM and CDR2 ANQGSEA. This CDR3 comprises 11 residues. CDR3 region: CSVDGGTEAFF. The CDR3 DNA is TGCAGCGTTGACGGGGGGACTGAAGCTTTCTTT.

This clonotype was recorded a few times. V gene TRBV7-2 combines with J gene TRBJ2-3, with D tentatively TRBD1 (5 bases). The CDR3 has 12 residues. Per the germline V gene, CDR1 is SGHTA and CDR2 is FQGNSA. Trimming cost V 5 bases and J 5 bases, with 8 bases left between them. The DNA for the CDR3 is TGTGCCAGCAGCCCTCAGGGAGATACGCAGTATTTT. The encoded protein is CASSPQGDTQYF.

V and J are TRBV5-1 and TRBJ2-5; the match to TRBD2 covers 8 bases. V shed 4 bases and J 5 bases; nucleotides not matched to a gene: 13. Germline V gene sequence: CDR1 SGHRS, CDR2 YFSETQ. The CDR3 contains 16 residues. CDR3 residues: CASSQTISGKEETQYF. As DNA, the CDR3 is TGCGCCAGCAGCCAGACAATTAGCGGGAAGGAGGAGACCCAGTACTTC. The variable domain in full, with the rest retrieved from reference TRBV5-1 and TRBJ2-5, is KAGVTQTPRYLIKTRGQQVTLSCSPISGHRSVSWYQQTPGQGLQFLFEYFSETQRNKGNFPGRFSGRQFSNSRSEMNVSTLELGDSALYLCASSQTISGKEETQYFGPGTRLLVL.

The rearrangement links TRBV10-3 to TRBJ1-1; no clear D. With 3 bases removed from V and 3 bases from J, the gap between germline ends came to 8 bases. Germline V gene lookup returns CDR1 ENHRY and CDR2 SYGVKD. This CDR3 contains 13 residues. CDR3 nucleotides: TGTGCCATCAGTGATGCCCGGGACACTGAAGCTTTCTTT. Amino acid sequence: CAISDARDTEAFF.

This clonotype was detected once. The chain couples TRBV29-1 to TRBJ1-2, with 9 positions matching TRBD1. Germline CDR1 and CDR2: SQVTM and ANQGSEA. This CDR3 spans 13 amino acids. J was trimmed by 8 bases and V by 7 bases; bases with no gene match: 11. This CDR3 is CSASGTGPGGYTF. The CDR3 bases are TGCAGCGCATCCGGGACAGGGCCGGGAGGCTACACCTTC.

This chain uses TRBV5-1 with TRBJ2-5; TRBD2 is a possible D gene (6 bases). V gave up 0 bases and J gave up 2 bases, with 11 bases separating them. The length of the CDR3 is 15 residues. Looked up from germline, CDR1 is SGHRS and CDR2 is YFSETQ. The CDR3 spells CASSLGSAGQETQYF. For the CDR3, the DNA is TGCGCCAGCAGCTTGGGGAGTGCGGGACAAGAGACCCAGTACTTC.

This clonotype has a handful of counts. The CDR3 nucleotides are TGCAGCGTGGGGTGGAGTTATGAGCAGTACTTC. As protein: CSVGWSYEQYF. The V call is TRBV29-1, the J call TRBJ2-7; no clear D gene. The V end lost 6 bases, the J end lost 7 bases, and 13 bases lay between the germline ends. Germline CDR1 and CDR2: SQVTM and ANQGSEA. The CDR3 extends over 11 amino acids.